This T cell receptor (beta chain) is from a study of response to subunit inactivated influenza vaccine. Study conclusions and caveats: There was a suggestion from the authors that each seasonal influenza vaccination recruits few new T cells.

A remark on this clonotype: The antigen is undetermined.

The germline gives CDR1 SGHTA, CDR2 FQGNSA. This CDR3 comprises 14 residues. Between the trimmed V and J ends, which lost 3 bases and 3 bases, there was a span of 10 bases. Using its own MiXCR run on the RT-PCR reads, TCRdb lists one record per CDR3 protein. The sample includes about 170,000 distinct CDR3 sequences, about 10% seen only once; the top ten take around 40%. This clonotype was obtained from a man between 50 and 69 years old who received an inactivated influenza vaccine. The chain uses TRBV7-2 and TRBJ2-3, with D perhaps TRBD2 (6 bases). This sample comprised CD8+ T cells sorted from PBMCs, obtained approximately 25 months after vaccination. The CDR3 spells CASSFIAGTDTQYF. CDR3 coding DNA: TGTGCCAGCAGCTTTATTGCGGGAACAGATACGCAGTATTTT.